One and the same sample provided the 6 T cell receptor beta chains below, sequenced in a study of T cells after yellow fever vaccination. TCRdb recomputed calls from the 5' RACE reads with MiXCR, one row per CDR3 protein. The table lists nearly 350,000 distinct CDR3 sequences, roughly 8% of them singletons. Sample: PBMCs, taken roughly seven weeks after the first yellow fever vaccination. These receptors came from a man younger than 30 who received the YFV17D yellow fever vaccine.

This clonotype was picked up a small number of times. The DNA for the CDR3 is TGTGCCAGCAGTTTATATCCAGGGGCGGGAGATACGCAGTATTTT. It encodes CASSLYPGAGDTQYF. The gene calls are TRBV27 and TRBJ2-3, with a possible D match to TRBD1 (6 bases). Trimming removed 1 base at V and 5 bases at J, with 13 bases between. The CDR3 runs to 15 residues. Germline V gives CDR1 MNHEY, CDR2 SMNVEV (reference sequence).

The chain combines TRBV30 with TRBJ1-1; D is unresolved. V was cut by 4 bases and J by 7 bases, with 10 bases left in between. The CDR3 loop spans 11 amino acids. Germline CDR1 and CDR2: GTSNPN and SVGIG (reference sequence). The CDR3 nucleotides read TGTGCCTGGACCCCCACCAATGAAGCTTTCTTT. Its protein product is CAWTPTNEAFF.

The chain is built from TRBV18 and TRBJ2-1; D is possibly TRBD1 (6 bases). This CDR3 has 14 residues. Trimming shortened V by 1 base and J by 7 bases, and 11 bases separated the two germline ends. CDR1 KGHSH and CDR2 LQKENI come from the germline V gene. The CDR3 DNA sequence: TGTGCCAGCTCACCACAGGGGGAAAGAAATGAGCAGTTCTTC. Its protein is CASSPQGERNEQFF.

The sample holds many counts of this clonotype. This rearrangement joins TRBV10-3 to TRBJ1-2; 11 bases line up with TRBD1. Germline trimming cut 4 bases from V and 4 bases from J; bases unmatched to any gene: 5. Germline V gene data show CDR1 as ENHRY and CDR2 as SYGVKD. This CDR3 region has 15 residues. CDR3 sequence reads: CAISGTGGLSYGYTF. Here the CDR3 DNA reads TGTGCCATCAGTGGGACAGGGGGCCTCAGCTATGGCTACACCTTC.

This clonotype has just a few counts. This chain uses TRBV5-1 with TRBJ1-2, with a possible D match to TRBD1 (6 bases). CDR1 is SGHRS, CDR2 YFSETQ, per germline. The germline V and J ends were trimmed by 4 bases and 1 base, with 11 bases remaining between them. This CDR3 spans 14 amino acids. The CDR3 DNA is TGCGCCAGCAGCATAGAGGGGGTTAACTATGGCTACACCTTC. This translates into CASSIEGVNYGYTF.

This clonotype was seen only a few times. The DNA of the CDR3 is TGTGCCAGCCTGAGGATGGGCACTGAAGCTTTCTTT. Translation gives CASLRMGTEAFF. The V gene is TRBV6-6, the J gene TRBJ1-1; D is uncertain. Germline assignment: CDR1 MNHNY and CDR2 SVGAGI (reference sequence). The CDR3 spans 12 residues. V was pared by 8 bases and J by 4 bases, with 11 bases between.